A selection of T cell receptor beta chains follows, all from one sample in a study of cytomegalovirus exposure and HLA in healthy donors. Only in-frame clones appear in the TCRdb table, and some are missing; sequencing was by immunoSEQ multiplex PCR. The table includes about 130,000 clones, 65% to 80% detected once. The sequencing sample was made of PBMCs. The receptors come from a man aged 35 to 55 in good health and CMV-seronegative. The CDR3 runs from the conserved cysteine through the conserved F or W. A D gene is named only where the DNA matches it firmly. Expanded clones get a size class; other rows say once, few or many, or leave the size out.

v_call: TRBV11-2; clone_size: NA; d_call: NA; cdr3_length: 13; j_call: TRBJ2-7; cdr3_aa: CASSLAFPRAAYF; cdr3_nt: TGTGCCAGCAGCTTAGCCTTCCCCAGGGCAGCCTACTTC
v_call: TRBV6-5; clone_size: NA; d_call: TRBD1; cdr3_length: 14; j_call: TRBJ1-4; cdr3_aa: CASSNRDRDEKLFF; cdr3_nt: TGTGCCAGCAGTAACCGGGACAGGGACGAAAAACTGTTTTTT
v_call: TRBV11-3; clone_size: NA; d_call: NA; cdr3_length: 14; j_call: TRBJ2-5; cdr3_aa: CASSTSRGQETQYF; cdr3_nt: TGTGCCAGCAGCACTAGTCGGGGGCAAGAGACCCAGTACTTC
v_call: TRBV7-2; clone_size: few; d_call: TRBD1; cdr3_length: 16; j_call: TRBJ2-7; cdr3_aa: CASSLTTGANSYEQYF; cdr3_nt: TGTGCCAGCAGCTTAACCACAGGGGCCAACTCCTACGAGCAGTACTTC
v_call: TRBV21-1; clone_size: once; d_call: NA; cdr3_length: 12; j_call: TRBJ1-1; cdr3_aa: CASTIEQVRAFF; cdr3_nt: TGTGCCAGCACCATCGAACAGGTTCGAGCTTTCTTT
v_call: TRBV4-3; clone_size: NA; d_call: TRBD1; cdr3_length: 14; j_call: TRBJ1-6; cdr3_aa: CASSQTGMGSPLHF; cdr3_nt: TGCGCCAGCAGCCAGACAGGGATGGGATCACCCCTCCACTTT
v_call: TRBV27; clone_size: NA; d_call: NA; cdr3_length: 16; j_call: TRBJ2-7; cdr3_aa: CASRYGGWAGSYEQYF; cdr3_nt: TGTGCCAGCAGATATGGCGGTTGGGCGGGGAGCTACGAGCAGTACTTC
v_call: TRBV7-2; clone_size: few; d_call: NA; cdr3_length: 12; j_call: TRBJ2-7; cdr3_aa: CASSWGPYEQYF; cdr3_nt: TGTGCCAGCAGCTGGGGGCCCTACGAGCAGTACTTC
v_call: TRBV19; clone_size: NA; d_call: NA; cdr3_length: 13; j_call: TRBJ1-1; cdr3_aa: CASSTGANTEAFF; cdr3_nt: TGTGCCAGTAGTACAGGGGCGAACACTGAAGCTTTCTTT
v_call: TRBV5-6; clone_size: once; d_call: NA; cdr3_length: 16; j_call: TRBJ1-6; cdr3_aa: CASSLERQLDNSPLHF; cdr3_nt: TGTGCCAGCAGCCTCGAGAGACAGCTTGATAATTCACCCCTCCACTTT
v_call: TRBV28; clone_size: NA; d_call: NA; cdr3_length: 11; j_call: TRBJ1-2; cdr3_aa: CASSSGYGYTF; cdr3_nt: TGTGCCAGCAGTTCGGGGTACGGCTACACCTTC
v_call: TRBV2; clone_size: NA; d_call: NA; cdr3_length: 13; j_call: TRBJ1-1; cdr3_aa: CASRDTMNTEAFF; cdr3_nt: TGTGCCAGCAGGGACACCATGAACACTGAAGCTTTCTTT
v_call: TRBV28; clone_size: few; d_call: TRBD1; cdr3_length: 14; j_call: TRBJ2-7; cdr3_aa: CASSSPGTDYEQYF; cdr3_nt: TGTGCCAGCAGTTCCCCCGGGACAGACTACGAGCAGTACTTC
v_call: TRBV5-1; clone_size: few; d_call: TRBD2; cdr3_length: 14; j_call: TRBJ2-1; cdr3_aa: CASSPSGTTTEQFF; cdr3_nt: TGCGCCAGCAGCCCGTCCGGGACTACGACTGAGCAGTTCTTC
v_call: TRBV4-3; clone_size: NA; d_call: TRBD1; cdr3_length: 19; j_call: TRBJ2-5; cdr3_aa: CASSQESGWGRQGMETQYF; cdr3_nt: TGCGCCAGCAGCCAAGAGTCGGGTTGGGGTAGACAGGGGATGGAGACCCAGTACTTC
v_call: TRBV29-1; clone_size: NA; d_call: TRBD1; cdr3_length: 20; j_call: TRBJ1-5; cdr3_aa: CTPGSKKGDSGLHSNQPQHF; cdr3_nt: TGCACCCCGGGATCAAAAAAAGGGGACAGTGGACTCCATAGCAATCAGCCCCAGCATTTT
v_call: TRBV30; clone_size: NA; d_call: NA; cdr3_length: 12; j_call: TRBJ1-2; cdr3_aa: CAWRAQGPGYTF; cdr3_nt: TGTGCCTGGAGAGCGCAGGGTCCTGGCTACACCTTC
v_call: TRBV18; clone_size: NA; d_call: TRBD1; cdr3_length: 15; j_call: TRBJ1-2; cdr3_aa: CASSPRTGANYGYTF; cdr3_nt: TGTGCCAGCTCACCACGGACAGGAGCTAACTATGGCTACACCTTC
v_call: TRBV28; clone_size: few; d_call: NA; cdr3_length: 13; j_call: TRBJ1-2; cdr3_aa: CASSTGNELGYTF; cdr3_nt: TGTGCCAGCAGTACAGGGAACGAGCTTGGCTACACCTTC
v_call: TRBV5-1; clone_size: NA; d_call: NA; cdr3_length: 13; j_call: TRBJ1-2; cdr3_aa: CASSLVGQHGYTF; cdr3_nt: TGCGCCAGCAGCTTGGTTGGACAGCATGGCTACACCTTC
v_call: TRBV6-1; clone_size: NA; d_call: TRBD1; cdr3_length: 16; j_call: TRBJ1-1; cdr3_aa: CASSERQGAMGTEAFF; cdr3_nt: TGTGCCAGCAGTGAACGACAGGGGGCTATGGGGACTGAAGCTTTCTTT
v_call: TRBV9; clone_size: NA; d_call: TRBD1; cdr3_length: 16; j_call: TRBJ2-7; cdr3_aa: CASSETDRGLAHEQYF; cdr3_nt: TGTGCCAGCAGCGAGACAGACAGGGGGCTTGCCCACGAGCAGTACTTC
v_call: TRBV13; clone_size: NA; d_call: TRBD1; cdr3_length: 16; j_call: TRBJ1-1; cdr3_aa: CASSFGTGGVNTEAFF; cdr3_nt: TGTGCCAGCAGCTTCGGGACAGGGGGCGTGAACACTGAAGCTTTCTTT
v_call: TRBV4-3; clone_size: NA; d_call: NA; cdr3_length: 16; j_call: TRBJ1-6; cdr3_aa: CASSQGAGVPNSPLHF; cdr3_nt: TGCGCCAGCAGCCAAGGGGCAGGGGTTCCTAATTCACCCCTCCACTTT
v_call: TRBV27; clone_size: NA; d_call: TRBD1; cdr3_length: 18; j_call: TRBJ2-6; cdr3_aa: CASSQDRGVKSGANVLTF; cdr3_nt: TGTGCCAGCAGTCAGGACAGGGGGGTAAAGTCTGGGGCCAACGTCCTGACTTTC
v_call: TRBV10-3; clone_size: NA; d_call: TRBD1; cdr3_length: 16; j_call: TRBJ1-1; cdr3_aa: CAISADLGQGNTEAFF; cdr3_nt: TGTGCCATCAGCGCCGACCTAGGACAGGGGAACACTGAAGCTTTCTTT
v_call: TRBV27; clone_size: NA; d_call: NA; cdr3_length: 16; j_call: TRBJ2-7; cdr3_aa: CASSLSEGAPSCEQYF; cdr3_nt: TGTGCCAGCAGTTTATCGGAGGGGGCGCCTTCCTGCGAGCAGTACTTC
v_call: TRBV4-1; clone_size: NA; d_call: TRBD1; cdr3_length: 15; j_call: TRBJ1-1; cdr3_aa: CASSQAQGARTEAFF; cdr3_nt: TGCGCCAGCAGCCAAGCTCAGGGGGCGCGGACTGAAGCTTTCTTT
v_call: TRBV10-3; clone_size: NA; d_call: NA; cdr3_length: 15; j_call: TRBJ2-1; cdr3_aa: CAISESVGVSIEQFF; cdr3_nt: TGTGCCATCAGTGAGTCGGTGGGAGTGAGTATTGAGCAGTTCTTC
v_call: TRBV7-9; clone_size: few; d_call: TRBD1; cdr3_length: 13; j_call: TRBJ2-7; cdr3_aa: CATPGQGVHEQYF; cdr3_nt: TGTGCCACCCCGGGACAGGGCGTTCACGAGCAGTACTTC
v_call: TRBV5-4; clone_size: NA; d_call: TRBD1; cdr3_length: 13; j_call: TRBJ2-7; cdr3_aa: CASSWDRGGEQYF; cdr3_nt: TGTGCCAGCAGCTGGGACAGGGGCGGAGAGCAGTACTTC
v_call: TRBV7-9; clone_size: once; d_call: NA; cdr3_length: 15; j_call: TRBJ1-6; cdr3_aa: CASSSSGQGNSPLHF; cdr3_nt: TGTGCCAGCAGCTCCTCAGGGCAGGGTAATTCACCCCTCCACTTT
v_call: TRBV7-5; clone_size: NA; d_call: NA; cdr3_length: 15; j_call: TRBJ2-5; cdr3_aa: CARSLMTGDDETQYF; cdr3_nt: TGTGCCAGAAGCTTAATGACAGGGGATGACGAGACCCAGTACTTC
v_call: TRBV6-6; clone_size: NA; d_call: TRBD1; cdr3_length: 14; j_call: TRBJ2-1; cdr3_aa: CASSSGQGAGEQFF; cdr3_nt: TGTGCCAGCAGTTCCGGACAGGGGGCTGGTGAGCAGTTCTTC
v_call: TRBV6-5; clone_size: few; d_call: NA; cdr3_length: 15; j_call: TRBJ2-1; cdr3_aa: CASSPQGGGGGEQFF; cdr3_nt: TGTGCCAGCAGCCCACAGGGAGGGGGAGGAGGTGAGCAGTTCTTC